Presented here are 16 T cell receptor beta chains from one specimen sequenced in a study of cytomegalovirus exposure and HLA in healthy donors. Use of 60 Vbeta and 13 Jbeta primers characterized the PCR. The repertoire was sequenced with immunoSEQ multiplex PCR; TCRdb's copy has only in-frame clones and lacks some. The sample gives around 80,000 clones, 62% of which show up once; about 4.7% is in the top ten. The sample was PBMCs. Receptors originate from a male donor in good health and CMV-seropositive.

The genes are TRBV5-1 and TRBJ1-2; possibly TRBD1 for D (5 bases). The V end was cut by 0 bases, the J end by 8 bases, with 14 bases between. Germline values: CDR1 SGHRS, CDR2 YFSETQ. This CDR3 contains 14 residues. The CDR3 spells CASSLATREGGYTF. DNA of the CDR3: TGCGCCAGCAGCTTGGCTACCAGGGAGGGCGGCTACACCTTC.

The chain has TRBV6-5 and TRBJ2-3; D is ambiguous. The CDR3 spans 13 residues. CDR1 is MNHEY, CDR2 SVGAGI, per germline. Trimming cost V 5 bases and J 2 bases, with 8 bases left between them. This CDR3 reads CASSLRYTDTQYF. CDR3 bases: TGTGCCAGCAGTCTACGATACACAGATACGCAGTATTTT.

The chain employs TRBV15 and TRBJ1-6; 10 bases map to TRBD1. After removal of 2 bases from V and 7 bases from J, the junction contained 8 bases not matched to a gene. Per germline, CDR1 LNHNV and CDR2 YYDKDF (reference sequence). This CDR3 spans 17 amino acids. CDR3 amino acids: CATSRPPGTGVNSPLHF. The CDR3 DNA sequence: TGTGCCACCAGCAGACCTCCGGGGACAGGGGTGAATTCACCCCTCCACTTT.

In the case of this clone: Distinct nucleotide sequences in the sample also encode this CDR3. This chain connects TRBV6-5 to TRBJ1-3; 9 bases map to TRBD1. This CDR3 is 14 amino acids long. V gave up 6 bases and J gave up 3 bases; unmatched junction bases: 3. CDR1 is MNHEY, CDR2 SVGAGI, per germline. Here the CDR3 reads CASSRTGVGNTIYF. The CDR3 DNA sequence: TGTGCCAGCAGCAGGACAGGGGTTGGAAACACCATATATTTT.

CDR3 coding DNA: TGCAGCGTTGAATTAGGACAGGGCTACGAGCAGTACTTC. This codes for CSVELGQGYEQYF. The chain joins TRBV29-1 to TRBJ2-7; 8 positions agree with TRBD1. Germline V lookup: CDR1 SQVTM, CDR2 ANQGSEA. This CDR3 region has 13 residues. The V and J ends lost 2 bases and 3 bases, in that order; junction bases with no gene match: 3.

This chain joins TRBV7-2 and TRBJ2-3; 10 nucleotides align to TRBD2. The length of the CDR3 is 16 residues. Germline V gene data show CDR1 as SGHTA and CDR2 as FQGNSA. Losses at the gene ends were 5 bases for V and 5 bases for J; bases not matched to a gene: 10. CDR3 sequence (DNA): TGTGCCAGCAGCCAAGAAGGGCTAGCGGGAGAAGATACGCAGTATTTT. Translated: CASSQEGLAGEDTQYF. Looking up the rest from reference TRBV7-2 and TRBJ2-3 gives the full variable domain: GAGVSQSPSNKVTEKGKDVELRCDPISGHTALYWYRQSLGQGLEFLIYFQGNSAPDKSGLPSDRFSAERTGGSVSTLTIQRTQQEDSAVYLCASSQEGLAGEDTQYFGPGTRLTVL.

J is TRBJ2-7 and V is TRBV5-1; D not resolved. This CDR3 comprises 14 residues. V lost 3 bases and J 2 bases, leaving 12 bases between the germline ends. Germline V gene data show CDR1 as SGHRS and CDR2 as YFSETQ. The CDR3 DNA reads TGCGCCAGCAGCTCAACGTTAGTGACCTACGAGCAGTACTTC. It translates to CASSSTLVTYEQYF.

The V and J genes are TRBV7-9 and TRBJ2-5, with 11 positions matching TRBD1. The CDR3 runs 14 residues. CDR1 is SEHNR, CDR2 FQNEAQ, per germline (reference sequence). Unmatched junction bases numbered 3, after V lost 5 bases and J lost 4 bases. DNA for the CDR3: TGTGCCAGCAGCGGGACAGGGGGGGGAGAGACCCAGTACTTC. It is translated as CASSGTGGGETQYF. The variable domain in full, with the rest retrieved from reference TRBV7-9 and TRBJ2-5, is DTGVSQNPRHKITKRGQNVTFRCDPISEHNRLYWYRQTLGQGPEFLTYFQNEAQLEKSRLLSDRFSAERPKGSFSTLEIQRTEQGDSAMYLCASSGTGGGETQYFGPGTRLLVL.

The chain joins TRBV5-1 to TRBJ2-2, with TRBD2 matching 7 bases. CDR1 and CDR2 from the germline V gene are SGHRS and YFSETQ. The trim removed 0 bases at V and 5 bases at J, leaving 7 bases unmatched. The CDR3 totals 16 residues. The CDR3 nucleotides are TGCGCCAGCAGCTTGGCCGGGGGAGGGAAGACCGGGGAGCTGTTTTTT. Translated: CASSLAGGGKTGELFF.

This sequence joins TRBV5-6 and TRBJ1-1; TRBD1 might be the D (6 bases). V shed 2 bases and J shed 4 bases, with 15 bases lying between them. Germline V gene data show CDR1 as SGHDT and CDR2 as YYEEEE. CDR3 size: 15 residues. CDR3 region: CASSFRGTLATEAFF. The CDR3 DNA reads TGTGCCAGCAGCTTTCGTGGGACACTCGCCACTGAAGCTTTCTTT.

The chain is built from TRBV30 and TRBJ1-5, with 7 bases fitting TRBD1. This CDR3 has 15 amino acids. Germline-derived CDR1 and CDR2 are GTSNPN and SVGIG (reference sequence). Trimming cost V 2 bases and J 3 bases; bases outside gene matches: 7. DNA of the CDR3: TGTGCCTGGAGTCTGGGGACAGCTTTCAATCAGCCCCAGCATTTT. Residues: CAWSLGTAFNQPQHF.

The genes are TRBV2 and TRBJ2-5; D uncertain. Germline-derived CDR1 and CDR2 are SNHLY and FYNNEI. This CDR3 is built from 14 residues. V was shortened by 1 base and J by 2 bases, with 8 bases between the two germline ends. CDR3 protein: CASSEGVRQETQYF. Written as DNA, the CDR3 is TGTGCCAGCAGTGAAGGGGTGCGGCAAGAGACCCAGTACTTC.

The chain uses TRBV6-5 and TRBJ1-3, with unresolved D. The germline V gene has CDR1 MNHEY and CDR2 SVGAGI. CDR3 length equals 16 residues. The ends were cut back, 2 bases at V and 2 bases at J, with 13 bases in the middle. This chain's CDR3 is CASSYNGVGTGNTIYF. CDR3 nucleotides: TGTGCCAGCAGTTACAACGGGGTAGGGACTGGAAACACCATATATTTT.

The chain combines TRBV7-6 with TRBJ2-3; 8 positions match TRBD2. The CDR3 has 13 amino acids. V gave up 1 base and J gave up 10 bases; unmatched junction bases: 4. The germline V gene encodes CDR1 SGHVS and CDR2 FNYEAQ. CDR3 loop: CASSLGSGEPQYF. The CDR3, as DNA: TGTGCCAGCAGCTTAGGTAGCGGGGAGCCGCAGTATTTT.

A single count supports this clone. V is TRBV27 and J is TRBJ2-2, with D uncertain. V was clipped by 2 bases and J by 5 bases, with 9 bases between them. CDR1 and CDR2 (germline): MNHEY, SMNVEV (reference sequence). The CDR3 spans 14 residues. The CDR3 DNA is TGTGCCAGCAGTTTAATCCCTACTACCGGGGAGCTGTTTTTT. It encodes CASSLIPTTGELFF.

The chain employs TRBV30 and TRBJ1-2; D remains ambiguous. The CDR3 is made up of 12 amino acids. Germline V gene sequence: CDR1 GTSNPN, CDR2 SVGIG (reference sequence). The V and J ends lost 1 base and 2 bases respectively, with 5 bases between them. The CDR3, as DNA: TGTGCCTGGAGTGGGCACAACTATGGCTACACCTTC. Encoded protein: CAWSGHNYGYTF.